This T cell receptor beta chain was retrieved from a study of immune characterization of retroperitoneal liposarcoma. This clonotype occurred many times. TCRdb re-called the PCR reads through MiXCR, storing one row per CDR3 protein. The table lists approximately 10,000 distinct CDR3 sequences, 27% of them singletons. The TCR sequence derives from a female donor with retroperitoneal liposarcoma. Sequencing was performed on tumor tissue.

The CDR3 coding sequence is TGTGCCAGCAGAACTAGCACAGATACGCAGTATTTT. Protein: CASRTSTDTQYF. This chain uses TRBV7-2 with TRBJ2-3, with D unresolved. The CDR3 covers 12 residues. CDR1 and CDR2 (germline): SGHTA, FQGNSA. V was pared by 6 bases and J by 0 bases, with 4 bases between.